The 30 T cell receptor beta chains below were found in one sample sequenced in a study of OX40 agonist ivuxolimab in advanced cancers. Sequenced by immunoSEQ multiplex PCR; TCRdb stores in-frame clones only, minus some. The sample comprises roughly 57,000 clones, around 85% of which are singletons, and approximately 13% rests with the top ten. The input for sequencing was CD4+ or CD8+ T cells sorted from blood, taken in a trial of the OX40 agonist ivuxolimab. The receptors were sampled from an adult with an advanced solid tumor such as melanoma, head and neck, liver or kidney cancer.

The chain recombines TRBV7-2 with TRBJ1-1; D might be TRBD1 (5 bases). V lost 2 bases to trimming and J lost 4 bases, with 11 bases between them. The CDR3 totals 14 residues. The V gene's germline CDR1 is SGHTA and CDR2 FQGNSA. The CDR3: CASSLSGGGTEAFF. CDR3 in DNA: TGTGCCAGCAGCTTATCGGGGGGAGGCACTGAAGCTTTCTTT. Filled out from reference TRBV7-2 and TRBJ1-1, the complete variable domain reads GAGVSQSPSNKVTEKGKDVELRCDPISGHTALYWYRQSLGQGLEFLIYFQGNSAPDKSGLPSDRFSAERTGGSVSTLTIQRTQQEDSAVYLCASSLSGGGTEAFFGQGTRLTVV.

The chain links TRBV7-8 to TRBJ1-1; perhaps TRBD1 as D (5 bases). The CDR3 length is 17 residues. Germline V gene lookup returns CDR1 SGHVS and CDR2 FQNEAQ. V was shortened by 3 bases and J by 1 base, with 18 bases between the two germline ends. This chain's CDR3 is CASSLSRWAGPNTEAFF. The CDR3 DNA is TGTGCCAGCAGCTTGAGCCGTTGGGCAGGGCCGAACACTGAAGCTTTCTTT.

This rearrangement joins TRBV6-1 to TRBJ2-4; no reliable D call. Trimming shortened V by 5 bases and J by 6 bases, and 11 bases separated the two germline ends. Per the germline V gene, CDR1 is MNHNS and CDR2 is SASEGT. The CDR3 runs to 13 residues. CDR3: CASSSTSGNIQYF. The CDR3, as DNA: TGTGCCAGCAGTTCGACCTCTGGAAACATTCAGTACTTC.

For the CDR3, the DNA is TGTGCCAGCTCATTGTCGGACAGGAGAAGTCTAGCGGGGACCACAGATACGCAGTATTTT. Translating gives CASSLSDRRSLAGTTDTQYF. The rearrangement links TRBV18 to TRBJ2-3, with TRBD2 identical over 9 bases. Germline V gene data show CDR1 as KGHSH and CDR2 as LQKENI. The CDR3 is 20 amino acids. Trimming cost V 5 bases and J 2 bases; bases outside gene matches: 20.

A single count supports this clone. The V gene is TRBV10-3, the J gene TRBJ1-1, with 9 positions matching TRBD1. The V gene end was trimmed by 6 bases and the J gene end by 1 base; junction bases not matched to a gene: 3. CDR1 ENHRY and CDR2 SYGVKD come from the germline V gene. This CDR3 spans 14 amino acids. The CDR3: CAISGQGRNTEAFF. The CDR3 DNA reads as TGTGCCATCAGCGGACAGGGGAGGAACACTGAAGCTTTCTTT.

The chain recombines TRBV5-6 with TRBJ1-6; D possibly corresponds to TRBD1 (6 bases). From germline, CDR1 is SGHDT and CDR2 YYEEEE. This CDR3 region has 17 residues. Trimming removed 4 bases at V and 3 bases at J, with 17 bases between. CDR3 sequence reads: CASSHGSRGYYNSPLHF. CDR3 sequence (DNA): TGTGCCAGCAGCCACGGGAGCAGGGGATACTATAATTCACCCCTCCACTTT.

The V call is TRBV28, the J call TRBJ2-7; no definite D call. The CDR3 has 14 amino acids. Between the trimmed V and J ends, which lost 2 bases and 2 bases, there was a span of 10 bases. Germline values: CDR1 MDHEN, CDR2 SYDVKM. CDR3 sequence: CASSLPPPPYEQYF. The CDR3 DNA reads as TGTGCCAGCAGTTTACCCCCCCCTCCCTACGAGCAGTACTTC.

This clone appeared a few times. This chain uses TRBV28 with TRBJ2-7, with 12 bases matching TRBD2. This CDR3 is built from 17 residues. J gave up 2 bases and V 6 bases, and 11 bases lay outside the gene matches. In germline, CDR1 is MDHEN, CDR2 SYDVKM. CDR3 in DNA: TGTGCCAGCAGACCGACTAGCGGGAGTTTCACCCCCTACGAGCAGTACTTC. It specifies CASRPTSGSFTPYEQYF.

The rearrangement links TRBV11-2 to TRBJ2-6; 12 nucleotides align to TRBD2. The length of the CDR3 is 18 residues. CDR1 and CDR2 (germline): SGHAT, FQNNGV. With V trimmed by 5 bases and J by 0 bases, 5 bases remained unmatched. The CDR3 is CASSLLAGGLSGANVLTF. CDR3 coding DNA: TGTGCCAGCAGCCTTCTAGCGGGAGGGCTCTCTGGGGCCAACGTCCTGACTTTC.

The chain combines TRBV6-1 with TRBJ1-6; D gene unclear. The germline CDR1 and CDR2 sequences are MNHNS and SASEGT. V was trimmed by 3 bases and J by 1 base, leaving 16 bases between them. CDR3 length: 18 amino acids. The DNA of the CDR3 is TGTGCCAGCAGTGAGACGGACGCGTACGGGTCCTATAATTCACCCCTCCACTTT. The encoded protein is CASSETDAYGSYNSPLHF.

The chain couples TRBV5-8 to TRBJ2-2; a weak D match, TRBD2 (6 bases). V dropped 10 bases and J dropped 1 base, with 23 bases sitting between them. The CDR3 covers 17 residues. Per the germline V gene, CDR1 is SGHTS and CDR2 is YDEGEE. DNA of the CDR3: TGTGCCCGCAAGACTCGGGGGAAAGCGGTGAACACCGGGGAGCTGTTTTTT. Residues: CARKTRGKAVNTGELFF.

The chain links TRBV29-1 to TRBJ2-1; 10 nucleotides align to TRBD1. The J segment lost 4 bases and the V segment lost 7 bases, leaving 7 bases of the junction unmatched. CDR3 length equals 14 residues. CDR1 and CDR2 from the germline V gene are SQVTM and ANQGSEA. CDR3 sequence: CSAAPGQGYNEQFF. Here the CDR3 DNA reads TGCAGCGCCGCGCCGGGACAGGGGTACAATGAGCAGTTCTTC.

The rearrangement links TRBV18 to TRBJ2-1, with a possible D match to TRBD1 (6 bases). CDR1 and CDR2 from the germline V gene are KGHSH and LQKENI. The V end was cut by 3 bases, the J end by 1 base, with 7 bases between. This CDR3 is built from 14 residues. The CDR3 DNA sequence: TGTGCCAGCTCACCGGACAGTTCCTACAATGAGCAGTTCTTC. Amino acid sequence: CASSPDSSYNEQFF. The complete variable domain, with remaining parts taken from reference TRBV18 and TRBJ2-1, reads NAGVMQNPRHLVRRRGQEARLRCSPMKGHSHVYWYRQLPEEGLKFMVYLQKENIIDESGMPKERFSAEFPKEGPSILRIQQVVRGDSAAYFCASSPDSSYNEQFFGPGTRLTVL.

J is TRBJ1-2 and V is TRBV19; the D is unclear. Trimming removed 5 bases from V and 5 bases from J, with 21 bases in between. Germline-derived CDR1 and CDR2 are LNHDA and SQIVND (reference sequence). The CDR3 totals 16 residues. In DNA form, the CDR3 reads TGTGCCAGTAGTTCACAAAAAAGCTCGGTTGGGTATGGCTACACCTTC. This codes for CASSSQKSSVGYGYTF.

The J gene is TRBJ2-5, the V gene TRBV7-9, with D possibly matching TRBD1 (7 bases). Trimming left V 5 bases short and J 11 bases short, with 15 bases between. There are 12 residues in the CDR3. Germline CDR1 and CDR2: SEHNR and FQNEAQ (reference sequence). CDR3 nucleotides: TGTGCCAGCAGCCTAGGCGGGACAGAGCAGTACTTC. This codes for CASSLGGTEQYF.

A single count supports this clone. The rearrangement uses TRBV6-1 and TRBJ2-1; TRBD2 aligns across 10 bases. V was pared by 6 bases and J by 4 bases, with 6 bases of the junction left unmatched. Germline V CDR1 and CDR2: MNHNS, SASEGT. The CDR3 totals 15 residues. CDR3 amino acids: CASRVGTSVYNEQFF. DNA for the CDR3: TGTGCCAGCAGGGTCGGGACTAGCGTATACAATGAGCAGTTCTTC.

This chain connects TRBV27 to TRBJ2-7, with D unclear. The CDR3 loop spans 16 amino acids. The V gene's germline CDR1 is MNHEY and CDR2 SMNVEV (reference sequence). V dropped 5 bases and J dropped 4 bases, with 21 bases sitting between them. The CDR3: CASSKTLSMFKYEQYF. The CDR3 nucleotides are TGTGCCAGCAGTAAGACCCTTTCAATGTTCAAGTACGAGCAGTACTTC.

A word on this clone: Within the sample, other DNA sequences also encode this same CDR3. The CDR3 coding sequence is TGTGCCAGCAGCTTAGCGCGTGAGCAGTTCTTC. It translates to CASSLAREQFF. V gene TRBV7-9 combines with J gene TRBJ2-1, with D unresolved. The CDR3 runs 11 residues. Germline-derived CDR1 and CDR2 are SEHNR and FQNEAQ (reference sequence). Deletions cut 0 bases from V and 9 bases from J, with 3 bases between.

The genes are TRBV7-8 and TRBJ1-1; tentative D call: TRBD1 (6 bases). V dropped 1 base and J dropped 0 bases, with 15 bases sitting between them. Per the germline V gene, CDR1 is SGHVS and CDR2 is FQNEAQ. The CDR3 loop spans 17 amino acids. The CDR3 DNA reads TGTGCCAGCAGCTTAGGGGGGGCAGGACTCATGAACACTGAAGCTTTCTTT. It specifies CASSLGGAGLMNTEAFF.

This clone was counted only a few times. This chain uses TRBV7-8 with TRBJ1-4; D is undetermined. Trimming pared 3 bases from V and 7 bases from J, leaving 3 bases between. The germline CDR1 and CDR2 sequences are SGHVS and FQNEAQ. This CDR3 is 11 amino acids long. The CDR3 DNA sequence: TGTGCCAGCAGCTTCGGTGAAAAACTGTTTTTT. Protein product: CASSFGEKLFF.

The chain uses TRBV19 and TRBJ1-2, with D hard to call. Trimming left V 1 base short and J 0 bases short, with 9 bases between. This CDR3 region has 15 residues. Germline V gene data show CDR1 as LNHDA and CDR2 as SQIVND (reference sequence). As DNA, the CDR3 is TGTGCCAGTAGTATAGGCCCAGGATCTAACTATGGCTACACCTTC. The encoded protein is CASSIGPGSNYGYTF. The complete variable domain, with remaining parts taken from reference TRBV19 and TRBJ1-2, reads DGGITQSPKYLFRKEGQNVTLSCEQNLNHDAMYWYRQDPGQGLRLIYYSQIVNDFQKGDIAEGYSVSREKKESFPLTVTSAQKNPTAFYLCASSIGPGSNYGYTFGSGTRLTVV.

This chain links TRBV5-4 with TRBJ2-1; tentatively, D is TRBD2 (6 bases). The V gene's germline CDR1 is SGHNT and CDR2 YYREEE (reference sequence). The length of the CDR3 is 13 residues. Trimming cost V 4 bases and J 8 bases, with 13 bases left between them. For the CDR3, the DNA is TGTGCCAGCAGCCGACTAGGGCGGGATGAGCAGTTCTTC. Protein product: CASSRLGRDEQFF.

The V call is TRBV13, the J call TRBJ1-3; no reliable D call. The CDR3 loop spans 13 amino acids. Germline-derived CDR1 and CDR2 are PRHDT and FYEKMQ (reference sequence). V was clipped by 5 bases and J by 5 bases, with 10 bases between them. The CDR3 loop reads CASSPPGRNTIYF. DNA of the CDR3: TGTGCCAGCAGCCCGCCAGGAAGAAACACCATATATTTT.

This clone was observed a single time. The V gene is TRBV20-1, the J gene TRBJ2-5; D is unclear. The CDR3 covers 11 residues. Trimming shortened V by 8 bases and J by 3 bases, and 10 bases separated the two germline ends. The germline gives CDR1 DFQATT, CDR2 SNEGSKA (reference sequence). The DNA of the CDR3 is TGCAGTCCTGCTCAGAAAGAGACCCAGTACTTC. This translates into CSPAQKETQYF.

The chain links TRBV11-2 to TRBJ2-7, with 9 bases that match TRBD2. The CDR3 is 15 residues long. V shed 6 bases, J shed 2 bases, and the junction held 8 bases outside the gene matches. Germline V gives CDR1 SGHAT, CDR2 FQNNGV. CDR3 DNA sequence: TGTGCCAGCAGACCGTTAGCGGGAGTCCCCTACGAGCAGTACTTC. Translated: CASRPLAGVPYEQYF.

This sequence joins TRBV19 and TRBJ1-5; TRBD1 matches 8 bases. This CDR3 is 16 amino acids long. Trimming removed 3 bases from V and 0 bases from J; junction bases left unmatched: 4. Germline V gene data show CDR1 as LNHDA and CDR2 as SQIVND (reference sequence). For the CDR3, the DNA is TGTGCCAGTAGTATCATAGGACAGGGTAGCAATCAGCCCCAGCATTTT. This sequence encodes CASSIIGQGSNQPQHF.

J is TRBJ2-2 and V is TRBV28; a possible D gene is TRBD1 (6 bases). Germline V lookup: CDR1 MDHEN, CDR2 SYDVKM. This CDR3 is 14 amino acids long. V was trimmed by 8 bases and J by 4 bases, leaving 14 bases between them. The CDR3 protein is CASLGTRTTGELFF. The CDR3 nucleotides are TGTGCCAGCCTCGGGACAAGGACCACCGGGGAGCTGTTTTTT. The variable domain in full, with the rest retrieved from reference TRBV28 and TRBJ2-2, is DVKVTQSSRYLVKRTGEKVFLECVQDMDHENMFWYRQDPGLGLRLIYFSYDVKMKEKGDIPEGYSVSREKKERFSLILESASTNQTSMYLCASLGTRTTGELFFGEGSRLTVL.

The chain recombines TRBV29-1 with TRBJ1-1; D is uncertain. The V gene lost 7 bases and the J gene lost 3 bases, with 12 bases spanning the gap. The CDR3 has 12 residues. Germline V lookup: CDR1 SQVTM, CDR2 ANQGSEA. CDR3 nucleotide sequence: TGCAGCGGGAGAAAGGCGGACACTGAAGCTTTCTTT. Amino acid sequence: CSGRKADTEAFF.

This clone was observed a few times. The chain recombines TRBV5-3 with TRBJ1-1, with 9 bases identical to TRBD1. TRBV5-3 falls under the ORF class, with uncertain function. This CDR3 spans 18 amino acids. The V segment lost 4 bases and the J segment 3 bases; nucleotides outside the gene matches: 16. DNA of the CDR3: TGTGCCAGAAGCCCCCCCGAGGACAGGGGAAGTAGGGACACTGAAGCTTTCTTT. Amino acid sequence: CARSPPEDRGSRDTEAFF.

The V call is TRBV5-5, the J call TRBJ2-2, with 8 bases aligning to TRBD2. Germline values: CDR1 SGHKS, CDR2 YYEKEE (reference sequence). Losses at the gene ends were 2 bases for V and 2 bases for J; bases not matched to a gene: 5. CDR3 length: 16 residues. The CDR3 nucleotides are TGTGCCAGCAGCTTCGCAGCGGGAGTTAACACCGGGGAGCTGTTTTTT. Translated: CASSFAAGVNTGELFF.